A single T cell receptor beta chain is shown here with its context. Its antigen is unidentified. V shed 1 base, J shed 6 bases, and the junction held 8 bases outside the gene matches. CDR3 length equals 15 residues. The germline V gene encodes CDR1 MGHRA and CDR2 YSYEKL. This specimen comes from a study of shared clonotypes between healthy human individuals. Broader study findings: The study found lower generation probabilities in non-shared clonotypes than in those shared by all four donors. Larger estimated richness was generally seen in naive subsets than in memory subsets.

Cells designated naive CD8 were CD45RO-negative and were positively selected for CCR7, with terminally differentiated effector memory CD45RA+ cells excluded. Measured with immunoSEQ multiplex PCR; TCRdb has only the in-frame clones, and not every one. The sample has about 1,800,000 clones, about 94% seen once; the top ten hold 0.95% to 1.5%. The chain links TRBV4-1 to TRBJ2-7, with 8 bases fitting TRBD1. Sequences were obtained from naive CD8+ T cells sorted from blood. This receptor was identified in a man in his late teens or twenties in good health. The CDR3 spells CASSQVGPGGLEQYF. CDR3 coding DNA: TGCGCCAGCAGCCAAGTGGGTCCAGGGGGCCTCGAGCAGTACTTC.